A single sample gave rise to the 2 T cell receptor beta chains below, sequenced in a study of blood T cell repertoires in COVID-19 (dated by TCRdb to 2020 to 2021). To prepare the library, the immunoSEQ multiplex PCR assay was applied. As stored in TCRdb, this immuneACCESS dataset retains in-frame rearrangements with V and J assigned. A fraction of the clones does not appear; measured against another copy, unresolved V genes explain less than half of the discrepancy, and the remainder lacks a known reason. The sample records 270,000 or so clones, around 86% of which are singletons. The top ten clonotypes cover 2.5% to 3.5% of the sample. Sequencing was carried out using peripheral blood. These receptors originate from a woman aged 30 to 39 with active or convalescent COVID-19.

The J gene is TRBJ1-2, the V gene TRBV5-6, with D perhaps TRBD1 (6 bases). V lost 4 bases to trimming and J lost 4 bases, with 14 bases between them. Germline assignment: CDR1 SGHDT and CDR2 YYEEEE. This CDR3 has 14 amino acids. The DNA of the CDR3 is TGTGCCAGCAGCATGGGACACGATACCTATGGCTACACCTTC. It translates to CASSMGHDTYGYTF.

CDR3 in DNA: TGTGCCATCCCCCCGGGGGGGCGGGGTAGCACAGATACGCAGTATTTT. It translates to CAIPPGGRGSTDTQYF. The V gene is TRBV9, the J gene TRBJ2-3, with 8 bases fitting TRBD2. V shed 9 bases and J 0 bases; nucleotides not matched to a gene: 12. The length of the CDR3 is 16 residues. Germline V gene lookup returns CDR1 SGDLS and CDR2 YYNGEE. Supplemented by reference TRBV9 and TRBJ2-3, the full variable domain reads DSGVTQTPKHLITATGQRVTLRCSPRSGDLSVYWYQQSLDQGLQFLIQYYNGEERAKGNILERFSAQQFPDLHSELNLSSLELGDSALYFCAIPPGGRGSTDTQYFGPGTRLTVL.